This TCR beta chain was captured in a study of long-term antiretroviral therapy in people with HIV. General study points: Older ART regimens may have been in use when blood was drawn between about 2004 and 2017.

V shed 3 bases, J shed 4 bases, and the junction held 5 bases outside the gene matches. Germline V CDR1 and CDR2: LNHDA, SQIVND (reference sequence). The CDR3 is 15 amino acids. The libraries were made with immunoSEQ v3.0 at survey level. Data came from immunoSEQ multiplex PCR; TCRdb stores just in-frame clones and leaves some out. The sample includes about 22,000 clones, around 86% seen only once; the top ten take 7% to 8%. Note on this clone: Its antigen is unknown.

Sample: unsorted PBMCs, taken 1.8 years before starting antiretroviral therapy. The rearrangement joins TRBV19 to TRBJ1-3, with 8 bases identical to TRBD1. This clonotype originated in a woman in her twenties or thirties with HIV. CDR3 sequence (DNA): TGTGCCAGTAGTATGGGACAGGTCGCAGGAAACACCATATATTTT. Protein sequence: CASSMGQVAGNTIYF. Full variable domain (outside the CDR3, taken from reference TRBV19 and TRBJ1-3): DGGITQSPKYLFRKEGQNVTLSCEQNLNHDAMYWYRQDPGQGLRLIYYSQIVNDFQKGDIAEGYSVSREKKESFPLTVTSAQKNPTAFYLCASSMGQVAGNTIYFGEGSWLTVV.